This T cell receptor beta chain was identified during a study of shared clonotypes between healthy human individuals (dated by TCRdb to 2020 to 2021). For the study in its entirety: A couple of women and a few men aged 18 to 49 years were included in the cohort. Per donor, three plates each were used for CD4 naive and CD4 memory, two for CD8 naive, and one for CD8 memory. Per donor, leukapheresis produced somewhere between about 0.85 and 8.9 billion PBMCs. To estimate repertoire size and how much clonotypes are shared between individuals, the study performed deep sequencing of blood TCR repertoires from 4 to 6 healthy adults. Different laboratories and diverse techniques were used to prepare libraries and sequence TCR repertoires, to increase sequencing depth and limit assay-specific biases.

Broader findings and caveats from the paper: Compared with non-shared clonotypes, clonotypes shared by all four sorted-subset donors had higher generation probabilities. The small number of donors limited the genetic and exposure-history diversity represented. Incomplete sequencing was indicated by rarefaction of sorted-subset datasets, despite the large sequencing depth. Larger estimated clonotype richness was generally found for naive subsets than for memory subsets. Based on pairwise subsampling, the degree of clonotype sharing among donors was expected to be affected by sequencing depth. Sampling was restricted to blood, and TCR repertoires in tissue are likely to differ from TCR repertoires in blood. About 5% of naive CD4, roughly 3.5% of naive CD8, roughly 2.5% of memory CD4, and approximately 0.39% of memory CD8 clonotypes were shared across a few donors.

For the CD8 naive samples, CD45RO-negative cells were positively selected for CCR7, yielding a CD45RA+CCR7+ population from which TemRA cells were excluded. Donors were healthy HIV-negative adults with no recently reported acute infections or vaccinations. Every donor was a Caucasian adult living in Nashville, Tennessee, USA. Blood was collected by leukapheresis, and PBMCs were isolated by Ficoll-Histopaque density gradient centrifugation and then cryopreserved in liquid nitrogen vapor phase. Analytical flow cytometry was used to check the purity and quantity of each magnetically sorted T cell population. Each sorted fraction had its genomic DNA isolated and then quantified by UV absorbance on a Nanodrop 2000c. Using the deep immunoSEQ assay, multiplex PCR amplified TCR CDR3 regions from genomic DNA. Extracted genomic DNA from each cell subset was spread evenly across all wells of several immunoSEQ 96-well plates, with each plate serving as a replicate. Each replicate PCR for sorted subsets received approximately 200 ng genomic DNA, equal to about 30,000 T cell genomes. Purified libraries were measured with a Qubit 3.0 fluorometer, size-checked on a Bioanalyzer 2100, and measured again with the KAPA Library Quantification kit. A separate single-read 150-cycle Illumina NextSeq 550 flow cell was used to sequence each immunoSEQ 96-well plate. The original methods were these. Because the immunoSEQ output held only junctional sequences and lacked quality scores, the filtering could not match the filtering applied to full-length reads. Sequences were annotated with PyIR, a Python wrapper for IgBLAST v1.9, using IMGT germline references to assign V/J genes and CDR3. Reads were filtered out if the reads had weak V/J assignments (E-value above 1e-6), no CDR3, stop codons, out-of-frame junctions, or ambiguous translated residues. V3J clonotypes were defined by identical inferred V gene, J gene, and CDR3 amino acid sequence. To compute the percentage overlap between repertoires, the number of shared unique clonotypes was divided by the size of the smaller repertoire. Three approaches were used to assess repertoire richness: RTK rarefaction, the Chao1 estimator, and Recon v2.1 estimates of unobserved clonotypes. OLGA was used to compute generation probabilities for all TCRbeta clonotypes that the gDNA method yielded from several donors. The table comes from immuneACCESS by way of TCRdb, which keeps in-frame sequences with V and J called. Part of the clones is missing from these tables; in studies checked, under half for an unresolved V gene and the rest for unknown reasons. V and J calls and clone size are copied from that table; D and trimming were computed from the DNA. For this sample the table gives about 700,000 clones, of which about 90% were detected only once. The ten largest account for approximately 24% of the sample.

For this clone: Its target antigen remains unknown. Qualities for individual bases were not recorded, and no much larger clone is one base off.

Spanning cysteine to phenylalanine, the CDR3 consists of 19 amino acids. The DNA shown is the 57-base CDR3, in frame from base 1. Trimming accounts for 4 bases at V and 4 bases at J, while the number of junction bases matched to no gene is 19. Taken from the germline V gene, the CDR1 and CDR2 loops are SGHVS and FNYEAQ. The sequence was obtained from a man aged 25-40 years in good health. The material sequenced was naive CD8+ T cells sorted from blood. The cell subset or site label, as the study defines it: CD45RA+CCR7+. The chain couples TRBV7-6 to TRBJ2-7; TRBD1 aligns with 10 central bases. The bases read TGTGCCAGCAGCTCCGGTGGGGGGACAGGGGTCCGCCAAGGTTACGAGCAGTACTTC. This gives the protein CASSSGGGTGVRQGYEQYF. With the portions outside the CDR3 filled from the reference TRBV7-6 and TRBJ2-7 genes, the complete variable region becomes GAGVSQSPRYKVTKRGQDVALRCDPISGHVSLYWYRQALGQGPEFLTYFNYEAQQDKSGLPNDRFSAERPEGSISTLTIQRTEQRDSAMYRCASSSGGGTGVRQGYEQYFGPGTRLTVT.